These 32 T cell receptor beta chains share one sample of origin, sequenced in a study of diagnostic markers for celiac disease (dated by TCRdb to 2018 to 2021). The sequencer was an Illumina MiSeq. TCRdb reprocessed the reads and assigns one entry to each CDR3 protein sequence, leaving out DNA. The sample's clone listing holds around 8,000 distinct CDR3 sequences. The top ten clonotypes cover over 6% of the sample. Material for sequencing was either unsorted cells or a sorted T cell fraction (not recorded which). Receptors were obtained from a human donor. This table probably holds off-target reads from a library built for another chain.

The rearrangement uses TRBV6-6 and TRBJ1-4; TCRdb calls TRBD1, which cannot be checked without DNA. This CDR3 spans 15 amino acids. CDR1 MNHNY and CDR2 SVGAGI come from the germline V gene (reference sequence). CDR3 region: CATTTGGPSNEKLFF.

This chain connects TRBV30 to TRBJ2-7; with no DNA, the TCRdb D assignment of TRBD2 cannot be verified. Germline V gene data show CDR1 as GTSNPN and CDR2 as SVGIG (reference sequence). This CDR3 has 18 residues. The CDR3 here is CAWSVSLLSGTPTHEQYF.

The chain has TRBV30 and TRBJ1-4; lacking DNA, the TRBD1 call made by TCRdb goes unchecked. This CDR3 has 14 amino acids. Germline lookup yields CDR1 GTSNPN and CDR2 SVGIG (reference sequence). Here the CDR3 reads CAWNQAGSREKLFF.

The genes are TRBV6-6 and TRBJ2-1; TCRdb's D call, TRBD1, is unchecked because there is no DNA. The CDR3 is 13 residues long. Germline V gives CDR1 MNHNY, CDR2 SVGAGI (reference sequence). This chain's CDR3 is CASSGTGGNEQFF.

This clonotype is identified as medium-sized from frequency. V gene TRBV20-1 combines with J gene TRBJ1-3. Per germline, CDR1 DFQATT and CDR2 SNEGSKA (reference sequence). The length of the CDR3 is 13 residues. The CDR3: CSATPGLENTIYF.

The chain recombines TRBV5-1 with TRBJ1-1. CDR1 SGHRS and CDR2 YFSETQ come from the germline V gene. The CDR3 runs to 15 residues. This CDR3 reads CASSPSGGRWTEAFF.

Its frequency marks this clonotype as medium-sized. The chain recombines TRBV5-1 with TRBJ2-7. The CDR3 extends over 12 amino acids. The germline V gene encodes CDR1 SGHRS and CDR2 YFSETQ. The CDR3 sequence: CASSLDGLQQYF.

The chain recombines TRBV6-5 with TRBJ1-6; TCRdb designates TRBD1, a call that cannot be tested without DNA. The CDR3 is 15 amino acids. Per germline, CDR1 MNHEY and CDR2 SVGAGI. CDR3 protein: CASSPKGYKDSPLHF.

The chain carries TRBV7-2 and TRBJ2-5. CDR1 and CDR2 (germline): SGHTA, FQGNSA. The CDR3 extends over 13 amino acids. CDR3 region: CASSLGRTETQYF.

This clonotype shows up as medium-sized by frequency. The chain has TRBV5-1 and TRBJ1-6. The CDR3 is made up of 15 amino acids. The V gene's germline CDR1 is SGHRS and CDR2 YFSETQ. CDR3 loop: CASSAQGPYNSPLHF. Using reference TRBV5-1 and TRBJ1-6 for the parts outside the CDR3, the full variable domain is KAGVTQTPRYLIKTRGQQVTLSCSPISGHRSVSWYQQTPGQGLQFLFEYFSETQRNKGNFPGRFSGRQFSNSRSEMNVSTLELGDSALYLCASSAQGPYNSPLHFGNGTRLTVT.

This chain's CDR3 is CSEREGGEQFF. The rearrangement joins TRBV29-1 to TRBJ2-1; the TRBD2 assignment by TCRdb is unverifiable without DNA. The CDR3 has 11 amino acids. Germline V gene lookup returns CDR1 SQVTM and CDR2 ANQGSEA.

Considering frequency, this clonotype is medium-sized (0.01 to 0.1%). V usage is TRBV5-1 and J usage is TRBJ1-1. CDR1 SGHRS and CDR2 YFSETQ come from the germline V gene. This CDR3 comprises 15 residues. CDR3 region: CASSLANREGAEAFF.

The CDR3 is CASSLGWGGKNIQYF. The chain uses TRBV5-5 and TRBJ2-4; with no DNA, the TCRdb D assignment of TRBD1 cannot be verified. The germline gives CDR1 SGHKS, CDR2 YYEKEE (reference sequence). The CDR3 has 15 amino acids.

Frequency places this clonotype as medium-sized. The chain combines TRBV27 with TRBJ2-1; TCRdb lists TRBD1, though no DNA is available to test this call. Germline V gene data show CDR1 as MNHEY and CDR2 as SMNVEV (reference sequence). The CDR3 sequence is 13 residues long. The CDR3 spells CASSLIRGHEQFF.

The genes are TRBV9 and TRBJ1-6; without DNA, the TCRdb call of TRBD1 cannot be checked. CDR1 and CDR2 from the germline V gene are SGDLS and YYNGEE. This CDR3 spans 13 amino acids. Here the CDR3 reads CASSPGPNSPLHF.

Measured by frequency, this clonotype is medium-sized. The chain joins TRBV7-2 to TRBJ2-7. CDR1 is SGHTA, CDR2 FQGNSA, per germline. The CDR3 is made up of 13 amino acids. The CDR3 is CASSLATDYEQYF. Together with reference TRBV7-2 and TRBJ2-7, the CDR3 gives the full variable domain: GAGVSQSPSNKVTEKGKDVELRCDPISGHTALYWYRQSLGQGLEFLIYFQGNSAPDKSGLPSDRFSAERTGGSVSTLTIQRTQQEDSAVYLCASSLATDYEQYFGPGTRLTVT.

This chain connects TRBV18 to TRBJ1-2. In germline, CDR1 is KGHSH, CDR2 LQKENI. The CDR3 runs to 18 residues. The CDR3 spells CASSPGSGGGTTNYGYTF.

The chain recombines TRBV6-2 or TRBV6-3 with TRBJ1-1. Germline V lookup: CDR1 MNHEY, CDR2 SVGEGT. CDR3 length: 11 residues. The CDR3 spells CASSYYGEAFF.

The V and J genes are TRBV19 and TRBJ1-5. This CDR3 spans 15 amino acids. CDR1 LNHDA and CDR2 SQIVND come from the germline V gene (reference sequence). The CDR3 loop is CASSMSGFSNQPQHF. Combining the CDR3 with reference TRBV19 and TRBJ1-5 gives the whole variable domain DGGITQSPKYLFRKEGQNVTLSCEQNLNHDAMYWYRQDPGQGLRLIYYSQIVNDFQKGDIAEGYSVSREKKESFPLTVTSAQKNPTAFYLCASSMSGFSNQPQHFGDGTRLSIL.

V gene TRBV29-1 combines with J gene TRBJ2-5; as DNA is missing, the TRBD1 call by TCRdb cannot be tested. CDR1 is SQVTM, CDR2 ANQGSEA, per germline. The CDR3 is made up of 13 amino acids. The CDR3 spells CSVLHGQMETQYF.

This chain's CDR3 is CAIFAGTGELFF. The chain is built from TRBV10-3 and TRBJ2-2. Germline V gene data show CDR1 as ENHRY and CDR2 as SYGVKD. The CDR3 sequence is 12 residues long.

The V gene is TRBV30, the J gene TRBJ1-1. This CDR3 has 12 amino acids. Germline lookup yields CDR1 GTSNPN and CDR2 SVGIG (reference sequence). The chain's CDR3 is CAWNRGNTEAFF.

The chain joins TRBV20-1 to TRBJ1-2; the D call of TRBD1 rests on TCRdb alone, since no DNA is present to check it. Germline CDR1 DFQATT, CDR2 SNEGSKA (reference sequence). The CDR3 contains 12 residues. The CDR3 loop is CSARLGDFGYTF.

Measured by frequency, this clonotype is medium-sized. The chain recombines TRBV11-2 with TRBJ1-2; as DNA is missing, the TRBD1 call by TCRdb cannot be tested. The CDR3 spans 16 residues. Germline V lookup: CDR1 SGHAT, CDR2 FQNNGV. CDR3 region: CASSFATSRGDYGYTF. The full variable domain, completed using reference TRBV11-2 and TRBJ1-2, is EAGVAQSPRYKIIEKRQSVAFWCNPISGHATLYWYQQILGQGPKLLIQFQNNGVVDDSQLPKDRFSAERLKGVDSTLKIQPAKLEDSAVYLCASSFATSRGDYGYTFGSGTRLTVV.

This clonotype is called medium-sized based on its frequency. This chain uses TRBV5-1 with TRBJ2-3; the TCRdb call, TRBD1, lacks DNA for checking. Germline CDR1 and CDR2: SGHRS and YFSETQ. This CDR3 has 15 residues. The CDR3 loop reads CASSLEGQSTDTQYF.

Judged by frequency, this clonotype is medium-sized. This rearrangement joins TRBV7-8 to TRBJ2-1; TCRdb's D gene call, TRBD2, goes unchecked for lack of DNA. The CDR3 covers 13 residues. Germline V gives CDR1 SGHVS, CDR2 FQNEAQ. CDR3: CASRRSSGNEQFF.

This chain joins TRBV5-1 and TRBJ1-1; there is no DNA to check the TCRdb D call of TRBD1. The CDR3 spans 14 residues. Germline CDR1 reads SGHRS; CDR2 reads YFSETQ. CDR3 sequence reads: CASSDTGVNTEAFF.

The chain recombines TRBV29-1 with TRBJ2-1; TCRdb returns TRBD2, unconfirmable since there is no DNA. In germline, CDR1 is SQVTM, CDR2 ANQGSEA. The CDR3 has 17 residues. CDR3 loop: CSVELAGRLSSYNEQFF.

This chain links TRBV27 with TRBJ2-1. There are 15 residues in the CDR3. Germline loops: CDR1 MNHEY, CDR2 SMNVEV (reference sequence). CDR3 residues: CASSLAGDASNEQFF.

The chain employs TRBV10-3 and TRBJ2-5; TCRdb returns TRBD1, unconfirmable since there is no DNA. Per germline, CDR1 ENHRY and CDR2 SYGVKD. This CDR3 is built from 14 residues. CDR3 loop: CAISRTQDGETQYF.

This clonotype ranks as medium-sized (0.01 to 0.1%) in terms of frequency. The J gene is TRBJ2-5, the V gene TRBV20-1; the TCRdb D gene call, TRBD1, has no DNA to confirm it. CDR3 length: 13 residues. Germline V CDR1 and CDR2: DFQATT, SNEGSKA (reference sequence). The CDR3 loop is CSAATGGEETQYF.

The gene calls are TRBV19 and TRBJ2-7; TCRdb's D call of TRBD1 is untestable without DNA. This CDR3 contains 15 residues. The germline CDR1 and CDR2 sequences are LNHDA and SQIVND (reference sequence). CDR3 residues: CASTLRQGSVYEQYF. The whole variable domain, filled in from reference TRBV19 and TRBJ2-7, reads DGGITQSPKYLFRKEGQNVTLSCEQNLNHDAMYWYRQDPGQGLRLIYYSQIVNDFQKGDIAEGYSVSREKKESFPLTVTSAQKNPTAFYLCASTLRQGSVYEQYFGPGTRLTVT.